The sequence of this T cell receptor beta chain was determined in a study of T cells in localized non-small cell lung cancer. TCRdb keeps only in-frame clones here, not all; method: immunoSEQ multiplex PCR. Of around 29,000 clones listed, 80% to 95% are singletons. The CDR3 is 12 amino acids. CDR1 and CDR2 from the germline V gene are GTSNPN and SVGIG (reference sequence). V dropped 2 bases and J dropped 6 bases, with 10 bases sitting between them. This clonotype was sampled from a woman between 40 and 69 years old with stage III lung adenocarcinoma. Sequencing was performed on peripheral blood mononuclear cells, taken before any cancer treatment. This rearrangement joins TRBV30 to TRBJ1-1, with D uncertain. This chain's CDR3 is CAWSLRAPEAFF. In DNA, the CDR3 is TGTGCCTGGAGTCTTCGGGCCCCTGAAGCTTTCTTT.